This T cell receptor (beta chain) was sequenced for a study of T cells in Graves' hyperthyroidism and ophthalmopathy. The CDR3 loop spans 16 amino acids. Trimming shortened V by 3 bases and J by 0 bases, and 11 bases separated the two germline ends. Germline V gives CDR1 MGHRA, CDR2 YSYEKL. RNA transcripts gave rise to amplified TCR beta CDR3 regions. Using the HTBI primer set, a first-round RT-PCR was run on the TCR CDR3. TCRdb ran MiXCR on the multiplex PCR reads and lists one entry per CDR3 protein. The sample has a few hundred thousand distinct CDR3 sequences, around 20% seen once; the top ten hold about two fifths.

The origin of this receptor is a man in his forties or fifties with Graves' ophthalmopathy. The sample taken for sequencing was blood. V is TRBV4-1 and J is TRBJ2-2; maybe TRBD2 (6 bases). The CDR3 nucleotides read TGCGCCAGCAGCCAGTTTAGCGGTACGAACACCGGGGAGCTGTTTTTT. This codes for CASSQFSGTNTGELFF.